These 14 T cell receptor beta chains were sequenced from one sample in a study of blood T cell repertoires in COVID-19. The assay was immunoSEQ multiplex PCR, and TCRdb's table has in-frame clones only and misses some. The sample holds some 110,000 clones, roughly 82% seen once. Sequencing was carried out using peripheral blood. The receptor set was obtained from a man between 60 and 70 years old with acute or convalescent COVID-19.

V gene TRBV7-9 combines with J gene TRBJ1-6, with 7 bases matching TRBD1. After removal of 5 bases from V and 8 bases from J, the junction contained 6 bases not matched to a gene. The germline gives CDR1 SEHNR, CDR2 FQNEAQ (reference sequence). The length of the CDR3 is 14 residues. The CDR3 DNA sequence: TGTGCCAGCAGCCTTCAGGGGGTTGATTCACCCCTCCACTTT. Its translation is CASSLQGVDSPLHF.

The V gene is TRBV5-1, the J gene TRBJ2-7, with D hard to call. From germline, CDR1 is SGHRS and CDR2 YFSETQ. The CDR3 spans 14 residues. Trimming removed 3 bases from V and 0 bases from J, with 10 bases in between. The CDR3 DNA reads as TGCGCCAGCAGCTCCGACGGGTACTCCTACGAGCAGTACTTC. Its translation is CASSSDGYSYEQYF. Full variable domain (missing parts from reference TRBV5-1 and TRBJ2-7): KAGVTQTPRYLIKTRGQQVTLSCSPISGHRSVSWYQQTPGQGLQFLFEYFSETQRNKGNFPGRFSGRQFSNSRSEMNVSTLELGDSALYLCASSSDGYSYEQYFGPGTRLTVT.

V and J are TRBV25-1 and TRBJ2-2; the match to TRBD1 covers 8 bases. The CDR3 totals 15 residues. Germline V gives CDR1 MGHDK, CDR2 SYGVNS. V shed 7 bases and J 1 base; nucleotides not matched to a gene: 5. The DNA for the CDR3 is TGTGCCAGCACTCCCGGGACAGGGAACACCGGGGAGCTGTTTTTT. This sequence encodes CASTPGTGNTGELFF.

The genes are TRBV29-1 and TRBJ2-7, with 12 bases identical to TRBD2. V shed 1 base and J 2 bases; nucleotides not matched to a gene: 3. The CDR3 extends over 15 amino acids. Germline values: CDR1 SQVTM, CDR2 ANQGSEA. The DNA for the CDR3 is TGCAGCGTTGAAGGACTAGCGGGAGCCCCCTACGAGCAGTACTTC. Residues: CSVEGLAGAPYEQYF.

This chain links TRBV28 with TRBJ1-5; TRBD1 aligns across 10 bases. The length of the CDR3 is 13 residues. Germline V gene lookup returns CDR1 MDHEN and CDR2 SYDVKM. Losses at the gene ends were 10 bases for V and 2 bases for J; bases not matched to a gene: 2. In DNA form, the CDR3 reads TGTGCCACTGGGACAGGGGGCAATCAGCCCCAGCATTTT. It codes for CATGTGGNQPQHF.

The chain joins TRBV19 to TRBJ2-1, with D possibly TRBD1 on 5 matching bases. V was clipped by 2 bases and J by 8 bases, with 16 bases between them. Germline values: CDR1 LNHDA, CDR2 SQIVND (reference sequence). This CDR3 is 15 amino acids long. CDR3 protein: CASSISTGGYYEQFF. In DNA, the CDR3 is TGTGCCAGTAGTATAAGTACAGGCGGTTATTATGAGCAGTTCTTC. Full variable domain (outside the CDR3, taken from reference TRBV19 and TRBJ2-1): DGGITQSPKYLFRKEGQNVTLSCEQNLNHDAMYWYRQDPGQGLRLIYYSQIVNDFQKGDIAEGYSVSREKKESFPLTVTSAQKNPTAFYLCASSISTGGYYEQFFGPGTRLTVL.

This rearrangement joins TRBV18 to TRBJ2-7; 11 nucleotides line up with TRBD1. The trim removed 2 bases at V and 0 bases at J, leaving 0 bases unmatched. The germline V gene has CDR1 KGHSH and CDR2 LQKENI. The CDR3 is made up of 15 amino acids. CDR3 region: CASSPGTGGSYEQYF. CDR3 sequence (DNA): TGTGCCAGCTCACCAGGGACAGGGGGCTCCTACGAGCAGTACTTC. The full variable domain, completed using reference TRBV18 and TRBJ2-7, is NAGVMQNPRHLVRRRGQEARLRCSPMKGHSHVYWYRQLPEEGLKFMVYLQKENIIDESGMPKERFSAEFPKEGPSILRIQQVVRGDSAAYFCASSPGTGGSYEQYFGPGTRLTVT.

The chain employs TRBV6-6 and TRBJ2-1; 14 positions match TRBD2. The V gene end was trimmed by 5 bases and the J gene end by 6 bases; junction bases not matched to a gene: 9. The CDR3 contains 17 residues. Germline V gene data show CDR1 as MNHNY and CDR2 as SVGAGI (reference sequence). CDR3 sequence: CASSHGLAGGVINEQFF. The CDR3 DNA is TGTGCCAGCAGTCATGGACTAGCGGGAGGTGTGATCAATGAGCAGTTCTTC.

The chain recombines TRBV28 with TRBJ2-5, with 9 nucleotides matching TRBD2. V gave up 6 bases and J gave up 1 base; unmatched junction bases: 3. The CDR3 is made up of 14 amino acids. Germline V CDR1 and CDR2: MDHEN, SYDVKM. CDR3 protein: CASRLAGTQETQYF. The CDR3 region has the DNA TGTGCCAGCAGGCTAGCGGGGACCCAAGAGACCCAGTACTTC.

Here the CDR3 DNA reads TGTGCCAGCAGCTTACTAGCGGGAGGGCACAGTGAGCAGTTCTTC. It yields the protein CASSLLAGGHSEQFF. The chain combines TRBV9 with TRBJ2-1, with 13 bases aligning to TRBD2. With 4 bases clipped from V and 9 bases from J, the junction kept 7 bases outside the gene matches. CDR1 is SGDLS, CDR2 YYNGEE, per germline. This CDR3 comprises 15 residues.

This sequence joins TRBV5-1 and TRBJ2-5; 9 bases match TRBD2. J lost 5 bases, V lost 0 bases, and 8 bases had no gene match. The length of the CDR3 is 16 residues. Germline lookup yields CDR1 SGHRS and CDR2 YFSETQ. The CDR3 DNA reads TGCGCCAGCAGCTTGGCCCCTAGCGGGGTAGGGGAGACCCAGTACTTC. This gives the protein CASSLAPSGVGETQYF.

The rearrangement joins TRBV5-1 to TRBJ2-7; 9 bases match TRBD1. V dropped 4 bases and J dropped 2; count of bases not matched to a gene: 7. The germline gives CDR1 SGHRS, CDR2 YFSETQ. The CDR3 covers 15 residues. The CDR3 is CASSPGQGRTYEQYF. The CDR3 DNA is TGCGCCAGCAGCCCGGGACAGGGAAGGACCTACGAGCAGTACTTC.

The chain employs TRBV19 and TRBJ2-7; possible D gene TRBD1, 6 bases. The CDR3 runs 13 residues. Germline lookup yields CDR1 LNHDA and CDR2 SQIVND (reference sequence). V gave up 5 bases and J gave up 7 bases, with 15 bases separating them. The CDR3 DNA is TGTGCCAGTAGTGGGAGAGGGGGTGCTGAGCAGTACTTC. Translation: CASSGRGGAEQYF.

The chain has TRBV5-1 and TRBJ1-6; the match to TRBD1 covers 8 bases. Germline V lookup: CDR1 SGHRS, CDR2 YFSETQ. V lost 4 bases and J lost 7; bases outside the gene matches: 4. The CDR3 has 14 amino acids. The CDR3 DNA follows: TGCGCCAGCAGCCCAGGACAGGGCAATTCACCCCTCCACTTT. Its protein is CASSPGQGNSPLHF.